Below are 27 T cell receptor beta chains sequenced from a single sample in a study of blood T cell repertoires in COVID-19 (dated by TCRdb to about 2020). Receptor libraries were prepared by the immunoSEQ multiplex PCR assay. TCRdb mirrors the immuneACCESS table, restricted to in-frame sequences. Some clones are absent from its copies; in checked studies, under half trace to an unresolved V gene, and the reason for the others is unknown. This sample comprises 300,000 or so clones, about 86% of them detected only once. Of the sample, around 4% is held by the ten largest clones. The sequenced sample was PBMCs or T cells enriched from blood (not recorded which). These receptors all stem from a woman between 35 and 50 years old with acute COVID-19.

This chain joins TRBV6-5 and TRBJ2-3; TRBD1 agrees at 7 bases. With 7 bases clipped from V and 3 bases from J, the junction kept 7 bases outside the gene matches. Germline CDR1 reads MNHEY; CDR2 reads SVGAGI. CDR3 length: 14 residues. The CDR3 DNA sequence: TGTGCCAGCACAAGGGGCAGGGGGACAGATACGCAGTATTTT. Translated: CASTRGRGTDTQYF.

This sequence joins TRBV27 and TRBJ1-4; D is unclear. Trimming took 6 bases from V and 2 from J, leaving 16 bases between them. The V gene's germline CDR1 is MNHEY and CDR2 SMNVEV (reference sequence). The CDR3 consists of 16 residues. The CDR3 loop is CASSLAQTPTNEKLFF. CDR3 in DNA: TGTGCCAGCAGCTTAGCCCAGACACCGACTAATGAAAAACTGTTTTTT.

The CDR3 reads CASSYGGVEYEQYF. In nucleotides, the CDR3 is TGTGCCAGCAGTTACGGAGGGGTAGAGTACGAGCAGTACTTC. The chain has TRBV6-6 and TRBJ2-7, with a tentative D call TRBD2 (6 bases). The CDR3 runs 14 residues. CDR1 MNHNY and CDR2 SVGAGI come from the germline V gene (reference sequence). Trimming shortened V by 2 bases and J by 4 bases, and 12 bases separated the two germline ends.

The chain combines TRBV19 with TRBJ1-2; the D gene is possibly TRBD1 (6 bases). V shed 7 bases and J shed 4 bases, with 16 bases lying between them. Germline CDR1 and CDR2: LNHDA and SQIVND (reference sequence). This CDR3 has 14 residues. The CDR3 loop reads CASTDRDTFYGYTF. CDR3 DNA sequence: TGTGCCAGTACCGATAGGGACACCTTCTATGGCTACACCTTC.

The rearrangement links TRBV7-2 to TRBJ1-2, with 7 bases identical to TRBD1. The germline gives CDR1 SGHTA, CDR2 FQGNSA. The CDR3 spans 18 residues. V trimming: 5 bases; J trimming: 0 bases; junction bases outside the gene matches: 15. CDR3 in amino acids: CASSLKRGTEITNYGYTF. CDR3 DNA: TGTGCCAGCAGCCTAAAGAGGGGGACAGAGATTACTAACTATGGCTACACCTTC.

This sequence joins TRBV19 and TRBJ2-7, with 7 bases lining up with TRBD2. Germline V gene lookup returns CDR1 LNHDA and CDR2 SQIVND (reference sequence). J lost 3 bases, V lost 5 bases, and 10 bases had no gene match. There are 15 residues in the CDR3. CDR3 amino acids: CASSVLGTTGYEQYF. For the CDR3, the DNA is TGTGCCAGTAGTGTACTCGGGACTACGGGCTACGAGCAGTACTTC.

This clone was observed a handful of times. The genes are TRBV6-2 or TRBV6-3 and TRBJ2-7; TRBD1 matches 7 bases. V lost 4 bases, J lost 3 bases, and 6 bases stayed unmatched. The CDR3 is made up of 14 amino acids. Looked up from germline, CDR1 is MNHEY and CDR2 is SVGEGT. Here the CDR3 reads CASSFPGQRYEQYF. DNA for the CDR3: TGTGCCAGCAGTTTCCCGGGACAGCGCTACGAGCAGTACTTC.

The chain employs TRBV4-3 and TRBJ2-7, with a weak D call TRBD1 (5 bases). The germline V gene has CDR1 LGHNA and CDR2 YSLEER. V gave up 0 bases and J gave up 3 bases, with 9 bases separating them. This CDR3 comprises 14 residues. CDR3 sequence reads: CASSQDRALYEQYF. The CDR3 DNA reads as TGCGCCAGCAGCCAAGACAGGGCGCTCTACGAGCAGTACTTC.

The V call is TRBV9, the J call TRBJ1-3; D gene uncertain. Germline lookup yields CDR1 SGDLS and CDR2 YYNGEE. The CDR3 loop spans 13 amino acids. V shed 4 bases and J shed 0 bases, with 5 bases lying between them. The CDR3 loop reads CASSQNSGNTIYF. DNA for the CDR3: TGTGCCAGCAGCCAAAACTCTGGAAACACCATATATTTT.

The chain carries TRBV7-8 and TRBJ2-1, with D perhaps TRBD2 (6 bases). In germline, CDR1 is SGHVS, CDR2 FQNEAQ. The CDR3 is 14 amino acids. Trimming left V 3 bases short and J 5 bases short, with 11 bases between. This CDR3 is CASSFSGQDNEQFF. The DNA of the CDR3 is TGTGCCAGCAGCTTCAGCGGGCAAGACAATGAGCAGTTCTTC.

The J gene is TRBJ1-6, the V gene TRBV4-3; weak D call: TRBD1 (5 bases). Germline CDR1 reads LGHNA; CDR2 reads YSLEER. This CDR3 comprises 17 residues. Trimming removed 0 bases from V and 6 bases from J, with 15 bases in between. CDR3 nucleotides: TGCGCCAGCAGCCAAGATCCTACCGGGGGACCTAATTCACCCCTCCACTTT. It specifies CASSQDPTGGPNSPLHF.

The V and J genes are TRBV15 and TRBJ1-2, with TRBD1 matching 8 bases. Germline CDR1 LNHNV, CDR2 YYDKDF (reference sequence). This CDR3 region has 12 residues. The J segment lost 11 bases and the V segment lost 5 bases, leaving 7 bases of the junction unmatched. The CDR3 is CATSLSQGGYTF. The DNA for the CDR3 is TGTGCCACCAGCTTATCACAGGGGGGGTACACCTTC.

This rearrangement joins TRBV6-2 or TRBV6-3 to TRBJ2-3, with D unresolved. Trimming stripped 6 bases from V and 4 bases from J, with 20 bases between. The length of the CDR3 is 16 residues. CDR1 MNHEY and CDR2 SVGEGT come from the germline V gene. CDR3 in amino acids: CASSLPPQANSDTQYF. The DNA of the CDR3 is TGTGCCAGCAGCCTTCCCCCCCAGGCTAATTCAGATACGCAGTATTTT.

CDR3 in amino acids: CASSKVSKDYSNQPQHF. For the CDR3, the DNA is TGTGCCAGTAGTAAAGTGAGTAAGGACTATAGCAATCAGCCCCAGCATTTT. This sequence joins TRBV19 and TRBJ1-5, with D hard to call. With 4 bases removed from V and 0 bases from J, the gap between germline ends came to 16 bases. Per germline, CDR1 LNHDA and CDR2 SQIVND (reference sequence). The CDR3 runs 17 residues.

The V and J genes are TRBV18 and TRBJ2-2; 9 nucleotides line up with TRBD1. The V gene's germline CDR1 is KGHSH and CDR2 LQKENI. This CDR3 has 15 residues. V was clipped by 5 bases and J by 7 bases; unmatched bases: 8. CDR3 DNA: TGTGCCAGCTCAAATACAGGGGGCCATGGCGGGGAGCTGTTTTTT. Its protein is CASSNTGGHGGELFF.

V is TRBV5-6 and J is TRBJ2-2; TRBD2 agrees at 12 bases. V lost 2 bases to trimming and J lost 1 base; unmatched junction nucleotides: 6. The CDR3 sequence is 18 residues long. The V gene's germline CDR1 is SGHDT and CDR2 YYEEEE. CDR3 bases: TGTGCCAGCAGCTTTTACCGGACTAGCGGGATGAACACCGGGGAGCTGTTTTTT. It translates to CASSFYRTSGMNTGELFF.

The CDR3: CASSQERGTDNNGYTF. The CDR3 DNA follows: TGCGCCAGCAGCCAAGAACGAGGAACGGATAATAATGGCTACACCTTC. The genes are TRBV4-1 and TRBJ1-2, with D unclear. CDR1 MGHRA and CDR2 YSYEKL come from the germline V gene. There are 16 residues in the CDR3. V lost 0 bases to trimming and J lost 6 bases, with 17 bases between them.

V usage is TRBV5-1 and J usage is TRBJ1-4, with 11 positions matching TRBD1. V lost 4 bases, J lost 10 bases, and 9 bases stayed unmatched. The CDR3 spans 15 residues. Per the germline V gene, CDR1 is SGHRS and CDR2 is YFSETQ. The CDR3 spells CASSLGQGASPKLFF. DNA of the CDR3: TGCGCCAGCAGCCTCGGACAGGGGGCCAGTCCAAAACTGTTTTTT.

The DNA of the CDR3 is TGTGCCAGCAGCTTACGGAGCGGGCTCCACACCGGGGAGCTGTTTTTT. Its translation: CASSLRSGLHTGELFF. The genes are TRBV7-2 and TRBJ2-2; tentative D call: TRBD2 (6 bases). V lost 2 bases, J lost 3 bases, and 13 bases lay in between. The germline V gene encodes CDR1 SGHTA and CDR2 FQGNSA. The CDR3 totals 16 residues.

This chain joins TRBV3-1 (or the pseudogene TRBV3-2) and TRBJ2-7; the D is unclear. This CDR3 has 17 amino acids. The germline V and J ends were trimmed by 5 bases and 0 bases, with 20 bases remaining between them. Germline CDR1 is LGHDT and CDR2 is YNNKEL (reference sequence). In DNA, the CDR3 is TGTGCCAGCAGCACCAAGTTACGGAGCAAGAGCTCCTACGAGCAGTACTTC. Amino acid sequence: CASSTKLRSKSSYEQYF.

This chain links TRBV5-4 with TRBJ1-2; no firm D call. From germline, CDR1 is SGHNT and CDR2 YYREEE (reference sequence). There are 16 residues in the CDR3. V lost 0 bases, J lost 0 bases, and 12 bases lay in between. CDR3 sequence (DNA): TGTGCCAGCAGCTTGGGTGGTGGAGCAGCTAACTATGGCTACACCTTC. Translated, it gives CASSLGGGAANYGYTF.

CDR3 residues: CASSMAIAGTEAFF. For the CDR3, the DNA is TGTGCCAGTAGTATGGCGATTGCGGGGACTGAAGCTTTCTTT. J is TRBJ1-1 and V is TRBV19; D gene uncertain. Trimming took 3 bases from V and 5 from J, leaving 13 bases between them. From germline, CDR1 is LNHDA and CDR2 SQIVND (reference sequence). CDR3 length: 14 residues.

J is TRBJ2-1 and V is TRBV11-2; weak D call: TRBD2 (7 bases). Trimming cost V 2 bases and J 9 bases, with 17 bases left between them. The germline V gene has CDR1 SGHAT and CDR2 FQNNGV. This CDR3 is 15 amino acids long. The CDR3 bases are TGTGCCAGCAGCTTACTGGGGGGGGCCTTGGGTGAGCAGTTCTTC. Translating it yields CASSLLGGALGEQFF. Complete variable domain (other parts from reference TRBV11-2 and TRBJ2-1): EAGVAQSPRYKIIEKRQSVAFWCNPISGHATLYWYQQILGQGPKLLIQFQNNGVVDDSQLPKDRFSAERLKGVDSTLKIQPAKLEDSAVYLCASSLLGGALGEQFFGPGTRLTVL.

The chain has TRBV29-1 and TRBJ1-2, with 8 positions matching TRBD1. V was clipped by 4 bases and J by 0 bases; unmatched bases: 10. The CDR3 has 16 amino acids. Per the germline V gene, CDR1 is SQVTM and CDR2 is ANQGSEA. The CDR3 reads CSVGGWTGRANYGYTF. The CDR3 DNA reads as TGCAGCGTTGGGGGATGGACAGGGAGAGCTAACTATGGCTACACCTTC.

The V gene is TRBV3-1 (or the pseudogene TRBV3-2), the J gene TRBJ1-2, with TRBD1 matching over 8 bases. J gave up 8 bases and V 1 base, and 6 bases lay outside the gene matches. The CDR3 runs to 14 residues. The germline CDR1 and CDR2 sequences are LGHDT and YNNKEL (reference sequence). CDR3 protein: CASSQADREDGYTF. DNA of the CDR3: TGTGCCAGCAGCCAAGCGGACAGGGAAGACGGCTACACCTTC.

The chain employs TRBV29-1 and TRBJ1-1; D might be TRBD1 (5 bases). CDR3 length: 14 residues. The germline V gene has CDR1 SQVTM and CDR2 ANQGSEA. Between the trimmed V and J ends, which lost 1 base and 3 bases, there was a span of 12 bases. The CDR3 sequence: CSVEAGRAHTEAFF. The CDR3 coding sequence is TGCAGCGTTGAAGCGGGCAGGGCTCACACTGAAGCTTTCTTT.

V usage is TRBV9 and J usage is TRBJ1-4; D ambiguous. The germline V and J ends were trimmed by 5 bases and 2 bases, with 10 bases remaining between them. This CDR3 has 14 residues. CDR1 is SGDLS, CDR2 YYNGEE, per germline. CDR3 region: CASRRGGTNEKLFF. The CDR3 DNA reads as TGTGCCAGCAGGCGCGGTGGGACTAATGAAAAACTGTTTTTT.